These T cell receptor beta chains were read from a single sample in a study of technical replicates of blood from several donors. Assay: immunoSEQ multiplex PCR; the TCRdb copy retains only in-frame clones and omits some. The sample contains 85,000 to 100,000 clones, about 94% of which appear only once. Sequenced: T cells isolated from PBMCs. The source of these receptors is a human donor in good health. The CDR3 runs from the conserved cysteine through the conserved F or W. A D gene is named only where the DNA matches it firmly. Only part of the rows carry a size: once, few, many, or a class if the clone is expanded.

V gene	clone size	J gene	D gene	CDR3 DNA	CDR3 protein
TRBV5-8	once	TRBJ2-2	TRBD1	TGTGCCAGCAGCTGGGACAGGGCCAACACCGGGGAGCTGTTTTTT	CASSWDRANTGELFF
TRBV30	NA	TRBJ2-7	TRBD1	TGTGCCTGGAGTGTACAGGGGTTATACGAGCAGTACTTC	CAWSVQGLYEQYF
TRBV2	NA	TRBJ2-7	TRBD2	TGTGCCAGCAGTGAGGGGTGGGAGGGACTCTACGAGCAGTACTTC	CASSEGWEGLYEQYF
TRBV30	NA	TRBJ1-1	NA	TGTGCCTGGAGTAAGACGAGACATGAAGCTTTCTTT	CAWSKTRHEAFF
TRBV29-1	NA	TRBJ2-3	NA	TGCAGCGTTGTGGTACAGGGTAAAGATACGCAGTATTTT	CSVVVQGKDTQYF
TRBV5-4	NA	TRBJ1-1	TRBD1	TGTGCCAGCAGCTCAGGGGGCCAGGGCACTGAAGCTTTCTTT	CASSSGGQGTEAFF
TRBV2	NA	TRBJ1-1	TRBD1	TGTGCCAGCCTGGACAGGGGGCGCGTATCCTCTGAAGCTTTCTTT	CASLDRGRVSSEAFF
TRBV10-2	NA	TRBJ1-4	NA	TGCGCCAGCAGTGCGGGGGTTGGTGAAAAACTGTTTTTT	CASSAGVGEKLFF
TRBV5-1	NA	TRBJ2-1	TRBD2	TGCGCCAGCAGCTCCACTAGCGGGATGAATGAGCAGTTCTTC	CASSSTSGMNEQFF
TRBV21-1	NA	TRBJ2-7	NA	TGTGCCAGCAGCAAAGTCGGGGACAGACCCTCGACCTACGAGCAGTACTTC	CASSKVGDRPSTYEQYF
TRBV7-3	NA	TRBJ1-2	TRBD1	TGTGCCAGCAGCTTCGGAGGGGGCGGGTATGGCTACACCTTC	CASSFGGGGYGYTF
TRBV27	NA	TRBJ2-2	TRBD1	TGTGCCAGCACACGACAGGGTGAATCCGGGGAGCTGTTTTTT	CASTRQGESGELFF
TRBV19	NA	TRBJ2-2	NA	TGTGCCAGTAGTATGCAACAGAACACCGGGGAGCTGTTTTTT	CASSMQQNTGELFF
TRBV7-9	NA	TRBJ2-5	NA	TGTGCCAGCAGCTTGAACAGGCAAGAGACCCAGTACTTC	CASSLNRQETQYF
TRBV4-1	NA	TRBJ1-1	TRBD1	TGCGCCAGCAGCCAAATTACAGGGGGGACTGAAGCTTTCTTT	CASSQITGGTEAFF
TRBV19	NA	TRBJ1-5	NA	TGTGCCAGTAGTATAATCGCTTCGGTCTCCCAGCATTTT	CASSIIASVSQHF
TRBV5-6	NA	TRBJ2-7	NA	TGTGCCAGCTCCTGGGGCCGCAGCCTCTACGAGCAGTACTTC	CASSWGRSLYEQYF
TRBV25-1	NA	TRBJ1-1	NA	TGTGCCAGCAGTGAATTAGGGGTCGGCATCACGGCGACTGAAGCTTTCTTT	CASSELGVGITATEAFF
TRBV5-6	NA	TRBJ1-2	NA	TGTGCCAGCAGCTCGACGGAGTTAGCTAACTATGGCTACACCTTC	CASSSTELANYGYTF
TRBV6-5	NA	TRBJ1-1	NA	TGTGCCAGCAGCTACGGGGGCCGACTGATGAACACTGAAGCTTTCTTT	CASSYGGRLMNTEAFF
TRBV5-4	NA	TRBJ2-7	NA	TGTGCCAGCAGCCCCCCCGGGGTTGAAAGGACTAACGAGCAGTACTTC	CASSPPGVERTNEQYF
TRBV19	NA	TRBJ1-1	NA	TGTGCCAGTAGTATCCGCCCAGGGAAGGTGAACACTGAAGCTTTCTTT	CASSIRPGKVNTEAFF